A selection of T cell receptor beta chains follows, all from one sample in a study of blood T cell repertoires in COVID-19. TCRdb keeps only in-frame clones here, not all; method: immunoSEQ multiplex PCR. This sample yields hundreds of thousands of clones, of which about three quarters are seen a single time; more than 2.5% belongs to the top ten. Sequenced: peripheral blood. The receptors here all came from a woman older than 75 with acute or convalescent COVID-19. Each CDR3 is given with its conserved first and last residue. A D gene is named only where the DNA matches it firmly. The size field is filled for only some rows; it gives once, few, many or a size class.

CASSPGFPNQPQHF | TGTGCCAGCAGTCCGGGATTCCCTAATCAGCCCCAGCATTTT | 14 | many | TRBJ1-5 | TRBV2 | NA
CASSIDLRTGVRVQPQHF | TGTGCCAGTAGTATAGATCTCAGGACAGGGGTTAGAGTTCAGCCCCAGCATTTT | 18 | NA | TRBJ1-5 | TRBV19 | TRBD1
CASEAGSYEQYF | TGCGCCAGCGAAGCAGGGTCCTACGAGCAGTACTTC | 12 | NA | TRBJ2-7 | TRBV10-1 | NA
CASSMQGTEAFF | TGTGCCAGTAGTATGCAGGGCACTGAAGCTTTCTTT | 12 | many | TRBJ1-1 | TRBV19 | NA
CASSMGLNTEAFF | TGTGCCAGCAGCATGGGCTTGAACACTGAAGCTTTCTTT | 13 | NA | TRBJ1-1 | TRBV9 | NA
CASSQGTGTSTGELFF | TGTGCCAGCAGCCAAGGGACAGGGACGTCCACCGGGGAGCTGTTTTTT | 16 | NA | TRBJ2-2 | TRBV3-1/TRBV3-2 | TRBD1
CASSSFGELFF | TGTGCCAGCAGCTCTTTCGGGGAGCTGTTTTTT | 11 | NA | TRBJ2-2 | TRBV11-1 | NA
CASSRRSGQANSGNTIYF | TGCGCCAGCAGCCGGCGCTCGGGACAGGCGAACTCTGGAAACACCATATATTTT | 18 | NA | TRBJ1-3 | TRBV5-1 | TRBD1
CASTRDSWNSPLHF | TGTGCCAGCACCCGAGACAGTTGGAATTCACCCCTCCACTTT | 14 | many | TRBJ1-6 | TRBV2 | NA
CASSPLTGNRETQYF | TGTGCCAGCAGCCCCCTGACAGGGAACCGGGAGACCCAGTACTTC | 15 | NA | TRBJ2-5 | TRBV5-6 | TRBD1
CASSPTGTGTYEQYF | TGTGCCAGCAGTCCAACCGGGACAGGGACTTACGAGCAGTACTTC | 15 | NA | TRBJ2-7 | TRBV28 | TRBD1
CASSQTAGLGGSYEQYF | TGTGCCAGCAGCCAGACCGCGGGACTAGGGGGGTCCTACGAGCAGTACTTC | 17 | NA | TRBJ2-7 | TRBV3-1/TRBV3-2 | TRBD2
CASSITGTGTHTEAFF | TGTGCCAGTAGTATAACAGGAACAGGGACGCACACTGAAGCTTTCTTT | 16 | NA | TRBJ1-1 | TRBV19 | NA
CASSGDRHTEAFF | TGTGCCAGCAGTGGGGACAGACACACTGAAGCTTTCTTT | 13 | NA | TRBJ1-1 | TRBV6-2/TRBV6-3 | TRBD1
CASSLPARGSEQYF | TGTGCCAGCAGCTTACCTGCCAGAGGCTCCGAGCAGTACTTC | 14 | NA | TRBJ2-7 | TRBV7-9 | NA
CASSLVQANTEAFF | TGTGCCAGCAGTTTGGTTCAGGCGAACACTGAAGCTTTCTTT | 14 | NA | TRBJ1-1 | TRBV6-2/TRBV6-3 | NA